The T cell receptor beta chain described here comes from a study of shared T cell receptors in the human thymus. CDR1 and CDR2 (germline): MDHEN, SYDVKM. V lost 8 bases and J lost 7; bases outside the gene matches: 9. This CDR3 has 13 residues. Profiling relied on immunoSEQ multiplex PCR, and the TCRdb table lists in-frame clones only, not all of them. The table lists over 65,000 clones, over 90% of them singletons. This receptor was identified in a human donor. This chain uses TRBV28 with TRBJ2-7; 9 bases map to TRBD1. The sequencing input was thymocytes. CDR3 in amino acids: CASGPGQGLEQYF. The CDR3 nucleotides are TGTGCCAGCGGTCCGGGACAGGGTCTAGAGCAGTACTTC.